The sequence of this TCR beta chain was determined in a study of post-analysis software for immune sequencing data. The wider study: The cohort encompassed relapsing-remitting, secondary progressive and progressive-relapsing multiple sclerosis disease courses. Study results and caveats: Normalized Chao1 diversity in multiple sclerosis patients fell significantly below that of controls. A handful of TRBV segments were significantly more frequent in patients than in controls. TRBV5-6, TRBV5-1 and TRBV20-1 were among these segments. Clustering by F measure revealed strong co-clustering among samples prepared together in one batch.

Prepared TCR beta cDNA libraries contained unique molecular identifiers. It was from roughly 1.1 to 9.2 million T cells that some 500,000 cDNA molecules came. A single record per CDR3 protein comes from TCRdb applying MiXCR to the PCR reads. The data contain over 250,000 distinct CDR3 sequences, about 38% of them singletons. The V segment lost 4 bases and the J segment 3 bases; nucleotides outside the gene matches: 4. Germline V gives CDR1 MNHEY, CDR2 SVGAGI. The CDR3 runs to 16 residues. Comments on this clonotype: Its cognate antigen is unknown.

This sequence was found in a girl aged 5-17 years with multiple sclerosis. This sequence joins TRBV6-5 and TRBJ2-2; 11 bases are shared with TRBD1. Material for sequencing was blood. Written as DNA, the CDR3 is TGTGCCAGCAGTTCCCTGGACAGGGGGCACACCGGGGAGCTGTTTTTT. Encoded protein: CASSSLDRGHTGELFF.